What follows is one T cell receptor (beta chain) and its context. This record belongs to a study of T cells in Graves' hyperthyroidism and ophthalmopathy. The CDR3 runs to 17 residues. Germline-derived CDR1 and CDR2 are LGHDT and YNNKEL (reference sequence). Trimming removed 4 bases from V and 5 bases from J; junction bases left unmatched: 17. Amplification yielded TCR beta CDR3 regions, with RNA transcripts as the source. With the HTBI primer set, the TCR CDR3 went through a first round of RT-PCR. TCRdb re-called the multiplex PCR reads with MiXCR, one entry per CDR3 protein. The sample lists hundreds of thousands of distinct CDR3 sequences, 35% seen once, with approximately 31% in the top ten. Clinical symptoms, serum thyroxine, TRAb, thyroid ultrasound and orbital computed tomography established diagnosis.

Sequencing was performed on blood. V is TRBV3-1 and J is TRBJ2-7, with TRBD2 identical over 7 bases. The sequence was obtained from a woman in her 40s with Graves' hyperthyroidism. CDR3 in amino acids: CASSRSVARTGGHEQYF. The CDR3 bases are TGTGCCAGCAGCCGGAGCGTAGCTAGAACGGGAGGCCACGAGCAGTACTTC.